This T cell receptor beta chain was observed in a study of blood T cell repertoires in COVID-19. Across the whole study: COVID-19 samples, acute and convalescent, were from the United States, Italy and Spain. PBMCs, B-cell-depleted T cells, or T cells were the source of the cDNA or gDNA that made up the material.

This CDR3 has 16 residues. V shed 3 bases and J 2 bases; nucleotides not matched to a gene: 5. Per the germline V gene, CDR1 is LGHDT and CDR2 is YNNKEL (reference sequence). Methods used by the authors: Amplification of reference gene primers provided the estimated nucleated cell counts. Here immunoSEQ multiplex PCR was the method, and the copy in TCRdb shows in-frame clones only, minus some. V and J calls and clone size are those listed in that table; D and trimming were worked out from the DNA. The sample has 150,000 to 200,000 clones; approximately 83% are singletons. This TCR came from a man between 45 and 60 years old with active or convalescent COVID-19. The rearrangement joins TRBV3-1 (or the pseudogene TRBV3-2) to TRBJ2-1; 9 bases are a match to TRBD2. The sample taken for sequencing was peripheral blood. As DNA, the CDR3 is TGTGCCAGCAGCCACGCAGCGGGGGGCGCCTACAATGAGCAGTTCTTC. Its protein product is CASSHAAGGAYNEQFF.